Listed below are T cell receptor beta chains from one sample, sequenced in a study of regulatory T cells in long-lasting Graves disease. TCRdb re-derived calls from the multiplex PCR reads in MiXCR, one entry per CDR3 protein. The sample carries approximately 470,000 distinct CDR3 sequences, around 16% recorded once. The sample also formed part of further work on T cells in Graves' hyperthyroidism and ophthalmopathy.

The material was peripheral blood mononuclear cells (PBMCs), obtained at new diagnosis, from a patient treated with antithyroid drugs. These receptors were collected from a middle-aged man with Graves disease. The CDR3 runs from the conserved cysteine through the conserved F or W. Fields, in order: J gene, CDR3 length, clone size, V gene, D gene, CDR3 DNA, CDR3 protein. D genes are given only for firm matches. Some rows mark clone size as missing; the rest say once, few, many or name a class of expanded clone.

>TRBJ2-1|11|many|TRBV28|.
TGTGCCAGCAGCCCTGGCGATGAGCAGTTCTTC
CASSPGDEQFF
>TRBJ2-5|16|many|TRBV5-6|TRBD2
TGTGCCAGCAGCTGGATGGGGGCTAGCGGGACAGTGTCCCAGTACTTC
CASSWMGASGTVSQYF
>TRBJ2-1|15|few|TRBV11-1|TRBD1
TGTGCCAGCAGCTTGGGACAGGGGGTCCACAATGAGCAGTTCTTC
CASSLGQGVHNEQFF
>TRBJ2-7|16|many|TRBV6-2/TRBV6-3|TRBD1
TGTGCCAGCACCGTACAGGGGGCCCCACCCCCGGACGAGCAGTACTTC
CASTVQGAPPPDEQYF
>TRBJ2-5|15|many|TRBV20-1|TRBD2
TGCAGTGCTAGAGGGGCGGGAGAGGCCCAAGAGACCCAGTACTTC
CSARGAGEAQETQYF
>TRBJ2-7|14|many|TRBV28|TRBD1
TGTGCCAGCAGTTCTGGGACAGGGGGCTACGAGCAGTACTTC
CASSSGTGGYEQYF
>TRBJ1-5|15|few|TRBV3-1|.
TGTGCCAGCAGCTTAACAGGGCGCGGCAATCAGCCCCAGCATTTT
CASSLTGRGNQPQHF
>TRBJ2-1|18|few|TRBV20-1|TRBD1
TGCAGTGCTAGGCTTGGACAGGGGGTTTTTAGCTCCTACAATGAGCAGTTCTTC
CSARLGQGVFSSYNEQFF
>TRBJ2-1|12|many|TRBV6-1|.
TGTGCCAGCAGTGAATTACGGGATGAGCAGTTCTTC
CASSELRDEQFF
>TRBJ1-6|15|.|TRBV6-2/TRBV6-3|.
TGTGCCAGCAGTTACTCAACAGGGCTAACTTCACCCCTCCACTTT
CASSYSTGLTSPLHF
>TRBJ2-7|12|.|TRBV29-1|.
TGCAGCGTTGCCACAGCATCCTACGAGCAGTACTTC
CSVATASYEQYF
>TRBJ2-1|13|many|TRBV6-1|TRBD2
TGTGCCAGCAAAGGGCTAGCGGGATATGAGCAGTTCTTC
CASKGLAGYEQFF
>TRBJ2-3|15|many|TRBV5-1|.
TGCGCCAGCAGCTTTGGTGGGGCACGGACAGATACGCAGTATTTT
CASSFGGARTDTQYF
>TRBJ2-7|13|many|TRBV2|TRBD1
TGTGCCAGCAGGGGACAGGAAGCCTACGAGCAGTACTTC
CASRGQEAYEQYF
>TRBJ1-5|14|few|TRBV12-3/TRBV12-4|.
TGTGCCAGCAGTATCGACACAGTAAATCAGCCCCAGCACTTT
CASSIDTVNQPQHF
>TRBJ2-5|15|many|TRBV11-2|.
TGTGCCAGCAGCTTAATCGGATGGTCGGGGCAGACCCAGTACTTC
CASSLIGWSGQTQYF
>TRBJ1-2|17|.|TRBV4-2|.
TGTGCCAGCAGCCAAGGGCGAGCACAGGGAAGCTACTATGGCTACACCTTC
CASSQGRAQGSYYGYTF
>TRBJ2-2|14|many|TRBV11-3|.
TGTGCCAGCAGCCTAGGACAGCGCCCCGGGGAGCTGTTTTTT
CASSLGQRPGELFF
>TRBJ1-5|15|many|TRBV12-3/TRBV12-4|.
TGTGCCAGCAGTTTACGTACCGGACAGCTTCAGCCCCAGCATTTT
CASSLRTGQLQPQHF
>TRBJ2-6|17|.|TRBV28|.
TGTGCCAGCAGTTCGCCAGCCGCAGTCTCTGGGGCCAACGTCCTGACTTTC
CASSSPAAVSGANVLTF
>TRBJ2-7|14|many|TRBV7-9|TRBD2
TGTGCCAGCAGCTTAACTGGGGGGGTCTACGAGCAGTACTTC
CASSLTGGVYEQYF
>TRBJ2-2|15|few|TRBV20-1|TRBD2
TGCAGTGCTAGAGATGCGGCGGGAGCGCCCGGGGAGCTGTTTTTT
CSARDAAGAPGELFF
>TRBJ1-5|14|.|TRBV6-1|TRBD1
TGTGCCAGCAGTGAACCGGACAGGGGCAAGCCCCAGCATTTT
CASSEPDRGKPQHF
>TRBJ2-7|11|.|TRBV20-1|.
TGCAGTGCTAGAGGACTAGGCGGGCAGTACTTC
CSARGLGGQYF
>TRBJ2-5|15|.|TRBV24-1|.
TGTGCCACCTTCAAAAGACCCCTTGAGAAAGAGACCCAGTACTTC
CATFKRPLEKETQYF
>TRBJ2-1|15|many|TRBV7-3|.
TGTGCCAGCAGCTTAGGCCACCAAATAAGTAGTGAGCAGTTCTTC
CASSLGHQISSEQFF
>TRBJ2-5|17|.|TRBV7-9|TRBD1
TGTGCCAGTTCACCCCACCGAGCAGGGGGCGTAAAAGAGACCCAGTACTTC
CASSPHRAGGVKETQYF
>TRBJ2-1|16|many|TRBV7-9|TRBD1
TGTGCCAGCAGCGCGCGGACAGGGGGCATAGGAAATGAGCAGTTCTTC
CASSARTGGIGNEQFF
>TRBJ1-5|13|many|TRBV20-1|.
TGCAGTGCTAGGTCAGGGGTCAATCAGCCCCAGCATTTT
CSARSGVNQPQHF
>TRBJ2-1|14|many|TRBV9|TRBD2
TGTGCCAGCAGCCTGAGCGGGAGTTGGAATGAGCAGTTCTTC
CASSLSGSWNEQFF
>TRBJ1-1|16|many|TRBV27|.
TGTGCCAACAGTTTCCAGCGGGGGGGGCCTAACACTGAAGCTTTCTTT
CANSFQRGGPNTEAFF
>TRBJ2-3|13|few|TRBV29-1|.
TGCAGCGGATGGACAGCTTCGACAGATACGCAGTATTTT
CSGWTASTDTQYF
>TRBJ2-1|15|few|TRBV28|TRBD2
TGTACCAGCAGTCCCCGACTAGCGGGAGATAATGAGCAGTTCTTC
CTSSPRLAGDNEQFF
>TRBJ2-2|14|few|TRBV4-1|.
TGCGCCAGCAGCCGGATTGAGAACACCGGGGAGCTGTTTTTT
CASSRIENTGELFF
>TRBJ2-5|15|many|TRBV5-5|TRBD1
TGTGCCAGCACCTCGGGACAGATCAACCAAGAGACCCAGTACTTC
CASTSGQINQETQYF
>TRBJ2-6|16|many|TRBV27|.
TGTGCCAGCTATGACAGGACGAGCTCTGGGGCCAACGTCCTGACTTTC
CASYDRTSSGANVLTF
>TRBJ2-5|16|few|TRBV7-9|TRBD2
TGCGCCAGCAGCCAAGGACTAGCGGGACCTCTTGCGGCCCAGTACTTC
CASSQGLAGPLAAQYF
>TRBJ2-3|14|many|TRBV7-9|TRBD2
TGTGCCAGCTGGACTAGCGGGAGAGGGGATACGCAGTATTTT
CASWTSGRGDTQYF
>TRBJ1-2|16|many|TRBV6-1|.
TGTGCCAGCAGTAAAAGATTCGCCGACGGAAACTATGGCTACACCTTC
CASSKRFADGNYGYTF
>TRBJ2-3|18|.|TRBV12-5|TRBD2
TGTGCTAGTGGTTTGCCCCTAGCGGGAGTGCCTAGCACAGATACGCAGTATTTT
CASGLPLAGVPSTDTQYF
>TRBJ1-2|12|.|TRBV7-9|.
TGTGCCAGCACCCCTTCGGGGGATGGCTACACCTTC
CASTPSGDGYTF
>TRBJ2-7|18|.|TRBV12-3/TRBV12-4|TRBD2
TGTGCCAGCAGTTCCCCTAGGACTAGCGGGAGTAGAACCTACGAGCAGTACTTC
CASSSPRTSGSRTYEQYF
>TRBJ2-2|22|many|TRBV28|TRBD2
TGTGCCAGCAGTTCGCTCATTTCTTTCGGTCCTAGCGGGAGGGCGGGCACCGGGGAGCTGTTTTTT
CASSSLISFGPSGRAGTGELFF
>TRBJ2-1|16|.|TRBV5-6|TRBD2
TGTGCCAGCAGCCCACGACTAGCGGGAGACCCCCATGAGCAGTTCTTC
CASSPRLAGDPHEQFF
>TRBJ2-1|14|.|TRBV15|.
TGTGCCACCAGCAGAGATCGAGCAAGCGCTGAGCAGTTCTTC
CATSRDRASAEQFF
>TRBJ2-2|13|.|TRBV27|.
TGTGCCAGCAGTTTAAATATTCTTAGGGAGCTGTTTTTT
CASSLNILRELFF
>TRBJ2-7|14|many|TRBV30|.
TGTGCCTGGAGTGTGACACTTAGTCGATACGAGCAGTACTTC
CAWSVTLSRYEQYF
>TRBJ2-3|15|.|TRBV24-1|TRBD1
TGTGCCACCAGTGACCGGGGACAGACAAAAGATACGCAGTATTTT
CATSDRGQTKDTQYF
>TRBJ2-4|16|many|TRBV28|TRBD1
TGTGCCAGCAGTTTACCGGGACAGCTAGCCAAAAACATTCAGTACTTC
CASSLPGQLAKNIQYF
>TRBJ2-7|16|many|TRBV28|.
TGTGCCAGCAGGGGGACGCGGGGACAGATTGGGTACGAGCAGTACTTC
CASRGTRGQIGYEQYF
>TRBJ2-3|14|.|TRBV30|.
TGTGCCTGGAGTGCCCGGAGAATTGGAGATACGCAGTATTTT
CAWSARRIGDTQYF
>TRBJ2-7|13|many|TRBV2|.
TGTGCCTCATCGACAGATCTCAGGTCCGAGCAGTACTTC
CASSTDLRSEQYF
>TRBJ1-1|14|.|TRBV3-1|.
TGTGCCAGCAGACCCCTATCCTACGGGACTGAAGCTTTCTTT
CASRPLSYGTEAFF
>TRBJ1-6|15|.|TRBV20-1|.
TGCAGTGCTAGATCTCACAGGGATCAAAATTCACCCCTCCACTTT
CSARSHRDQNSPLHF
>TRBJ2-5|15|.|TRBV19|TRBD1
TGTGCCAGTAGTCCACAGGGGACGTACCAAGAGACCCAGTACTTC
CASSPQGTYQETQYF
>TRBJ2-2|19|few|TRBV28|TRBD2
TGTGCCGGCAGTTTACCGCTAGCGGGAGCGGGTCCAAACACCGGGGAGCTGTTTTTT
CAGSLPLAGAGPNTGELFF
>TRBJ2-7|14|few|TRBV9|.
TGTGCCAGCAGTCAAAGCGGAGTTGCCTACGAGCAGTACTTC
CASSQSGVAYEQYF
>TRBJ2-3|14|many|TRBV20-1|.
TGCAGTGCTAGAGTTGGGGTCCACACAGATACGCAGTATTTT
CSARVGVHTDTQYF
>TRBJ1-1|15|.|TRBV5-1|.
TGCGCCAGCAGCTTGGGGGTGTGGGACGGCACTGAAGCTTTCTTT
CASSLGVWDGTEAFF